This TCR beta chain was recorded in a study of blood T cell repertoires in COVID-19. Across the study: The United States, Italy and Spain provided the acute and convalescent COVID-19 samples. T cells, B-cell-depleted T cells, or PBMCs supplied cDNA or gDNA.

Per the study methods: Researchers report that nucleated cell counts were estimated from reference gene primer amplification. Clones were read by immunoSEQ multiplex PCR, and TCRdb kept only the in-frame ones, dropping some. The V and J calls and clone size are taken from that table; D and trimming were inferred from the DNA. The table records about 270,000 clones, 85% to 90% of them present only once. V lost 5 bases, J lost 7 bases, and 9 bases stayed unmatched. Looked up from germline, CDR1 is MNHNY and CDR2 is SVGAGI (reference sequence). The length of the CDR3 is 17 residues. In assigning cohorts, the study relied on participant-reported clinical history.

The source of this sequence is a woman aged 25 to 39 with acute COVID-19. Material: PBMCs or T cells enriched from blood (not recorded which). V gene TRBV6-6 combines with J gene TRBJ2-2; 14 bases align to TRBD2. CDR3 DNA: TGTGCCAGCAGTCCGGGGACTAGCGGGAGTGGAGGCGGGGAGCTGTTTTTT. Protein sequence: CASSPGTSGSGGGELFF.